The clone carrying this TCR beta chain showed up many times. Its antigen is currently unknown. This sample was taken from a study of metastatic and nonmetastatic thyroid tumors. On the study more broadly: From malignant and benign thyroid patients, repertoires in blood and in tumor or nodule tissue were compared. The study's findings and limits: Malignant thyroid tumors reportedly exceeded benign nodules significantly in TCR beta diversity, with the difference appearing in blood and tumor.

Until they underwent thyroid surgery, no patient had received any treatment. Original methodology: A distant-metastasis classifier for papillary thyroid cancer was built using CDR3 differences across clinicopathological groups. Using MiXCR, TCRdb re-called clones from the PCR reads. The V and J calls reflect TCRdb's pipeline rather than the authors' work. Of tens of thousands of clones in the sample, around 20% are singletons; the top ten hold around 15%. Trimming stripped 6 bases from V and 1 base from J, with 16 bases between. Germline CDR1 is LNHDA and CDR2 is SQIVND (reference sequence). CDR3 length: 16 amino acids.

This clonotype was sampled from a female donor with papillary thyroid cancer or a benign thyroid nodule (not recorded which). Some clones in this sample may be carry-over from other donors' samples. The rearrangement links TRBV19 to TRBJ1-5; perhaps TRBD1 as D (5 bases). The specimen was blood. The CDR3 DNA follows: TGTGCCAGTAGCGATTCGCGGGGGGAGAGCAATCAGCCCCAGCATTTT. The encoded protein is CASSDSRGESNQPQHF.